These 18 T cell receptor beta chains share one sample of origin, sequenced in a study of T cells in Graves' hyperthyroidism and ophthalmopathy. TCR beta CDR3 regions were amplified from RNA. TCR CDR3 underwent first-round RT-PCR with the HTBI primer set. TCRdb re-derived calls from the multiplex PCR reads in MiXCR, one entry per CDR3 protein. This repertoire shows roughly 700,000 distinct CDR3 sequences, 15% to 20% found once; its top ten account for 15%. Sample: blood. The receptors originated from a man in his forties or fifties with Graves' hyperthyroidism.

This clonotype was observed many times. The chain employs TRBV11-2 and TRBJ1-1; D possibly corresponds to TRBD1 (6 bases). Germline CDR1 reads SGHAT; CDR2 reads FQNNGV. Trimming left V 1 base short and J 7 bases short, with 13 bases between. CDR3 length equals 14 residues. This chain's CDR3 is CASSLASGASEAFF. DNA of the CDR3: TGTGCCAGCAGCTTAGCCTCAGGGGCAAGTGAAGCTTTCTTT.

In its sample, this clonotype was seen many times. The chain employs TRBV11-2 and TRBJ2-2; 8 positions agree with TRBD2. The CDR3 runs 16 residues. Trimming removed 5 bases from V and 6 bases from J; junction bases left unmatched: 11. Germline loops: CDR1 SGHAT, CDR2 FQNNGV. This chain's CDR3 is CASSPTLAGKAGELFF. The CDR3 DNA reads as TGTGCCAGCAGCCCCACCTTAGCGGGAAAAGCCGGGGAGCTGTTTTTT.

The table lists this clonotype with many counts. CDR3 in DNA: TGTGCCAGCAGTCGGTGGGTAGCGGGAGCCTACGAGCAGTACTTC. It translates to CASSRWVAGAYEQYF. The J gene is TRBJ2-7, the V gene TRBV28; 9 bases line up with TRBD2. The ends lost 5 bases at V and 2 bases at J; junction bases unmatched: 7. Germline-derived CDR1 and CDR2 are MDHEN and SYDVKM. The CDR3 length is 15 residues.

The chain joins TRBV5-5 to TRBJ1-5; maybe TRBD1 (5 bases). The germline CDR1 and CDR2 sequences are SGHKS and YYEKEE (reference sequence). CDR3 length: 17 residues. Trimming shortened V by 2 bases and J by 1 base, and 16 bases separated the two germline ends. CDR3 coding DNA: TGTGCCAGCAGCTTAGGTAACGCAGGGCAGAGCAATCAGCCCCAGCATTTT. Encoded protein: CASSLGNAGQSNQPQHF.

This chain joins TRBV7-9 and TRBJ2-7; 8 bases are shared with TRBD1. The J segment lost 5 bases and the V segment lost 3 bases, leaving 9 bases of the junction unmatched. This CDR3 has 15 residues. Germline V lookup: CDR1 SEHNR, CDR2 FQNEAQ (reference sequence). In DNA form, the CDR3 reads TGTGCCAGCAGCTTCCACGGACAGGGAGCCGACGAGCAGTACTTC. This gives the protein CASSFHGQGADEQYF.

V is TRBV28 and J is TRBJ2-7; TRBD1 agrees at 7 bases. The CDR3 has 15 residues. J lost 3 bases, V lost 5 bases, and 10 bases had no gene match. Germline-derived CDR1 and CDR2 are MDHEN and SYDVKM. The CDR3, as DNA: TGTGCCAGCAGTAGCCCCCGGGACAGTGACTACGAGCAGTACTTC. The encoded protein is CASSSPRDSDYEQYF.

This clonotype was found a few times. CDR3 in DNA: TGTGCCAGCACCCGGAGAGGGGGCGATGTCACAGATACGCAGTATTTT. This sequence encodes CASTRRGGDVTDTQYF. V usage is TRBV9 and J usage is TRBJ2-3; 7 nucleotides align to TRBD1. CDR1 is SGDLS, CDR2 YYNGEE, per germline. V trimming: 6 bases; J trimming: 2 bases; junction bases outside the gene matches: 12. This CDR3 is 16 amino acids long.

In this sample, this clonotype turned up a few times. The rearrangement links TRBV20-1 to TRBJ1-4; 9 bases agree with TRBD1. Unmatched junction bases numbered 11, after V lost 3 bases and J lost 6 bases. CDR3 size: 16 residues. Germline V gene data show CDR1 as DFQATT and CDR2 as SNEGSKA (reference sequence). Here the CDR3 DNA reads TGCAGTGCTAGGGAAGGGACAGGGTTAAGGCATGAAAAACTGTTTTTT. Encoded protein: CSAREGTGLRHEKLFF.

This clonotype was counted ten times or more. The DNA for the CDR3 is TGTGCCAGCAGCTACCGGGGGGCTAGCGGGATGAACACCGGGGAGCTGTTTTTT. Translated: CASSYRGASGMNTGELFF. The rearrangement links TRBV7-6 to TRBJ2-2; 9 bases agree with TRBD2. V shed 4 bases, J shed 1 base, and the junction held 10 bases outside the gene matches. The CDR3 covers 18 residues. Germline assignment: CDR1 SGHVS and CDR2 FNYEAQ.

This chain connects TRBV7-3 to TRBJ2-1; D is ambiguous. This CDR3 spans 13 amino acids. V lost 6 bases, J lost 6 bases, and 12 bases lay in between. Germline-derived CDR1 and CDR2 are SGHTA and FQGTGA. The CDR3 region has the DNA TGTGCCAGCAGTAGGTACTCCCCCAATGAGCAGTTCTTC. This encodes CASSRYSPNEQFF.

This clonotype occurred many times. The chain combines TRBV6-2 or TRBV6-3 with TRBJ2-1, with D hard to call. CDR1 and CDR2 from the germline V gene are MNHEY and SVGEGT. Trimming pared 1 base from V and 8 bases from J, leaving 12 bases between. The CDR3 is 14 amino acids. The CDR3 DNA sequence: TGTGCCAGCAGTTACTTGGCAGAGAACGATGAGCAGTTCTTC. Residues: CASSYLAENDEQFF.

The table lists this clonotype with many counts. V gene TRBV28 combines with J gene TRBJ2-5; D ambiguous. The CDR3 contains 16 residues. V lost 0 bases and J lost 2, with 13 bases in between. Germline V gene lookup returns CDR1 MDHEN and CDR2 SYDVKM. The CDR3 spells CASSLWLDGSQETQYF. As DNA, the CDR3 is TGTGCCAGCAGTTTATGGCTGGACGGAAGTCAAGAGACCCAGTACTTC. Variable domain in full (rest from reference TRBV28 and TRBJ2-5): DVKVTQSSRYLVKRTGEKVFLECVQDMDHENMFWYRQDPGLGLRLIYFSYDVKMKEKGDIPEGYSVSREKKERFSLILESASTNQTSMYLCASSLWLDGSQETQYFGPGTRLLVL.

This clonotype was detected many times. As DNA, the CDR3 is TGTGCCAGCAGCCCCGATCAGGCTGAAGCTTTCTTT. As protein: CASSPDQAEAFF. The genes are TRBV12-3 or TRBV12-4 and TRBJ1-1; D remains unclear. V lost 6 bases and J 6 bases, leaving 11 bases between the germline ends. The CDR3 totals 12 residues.

The V gene is TRBV29-1, the J gene TRBJ1-1, with TRBD1 as a possible D gene (5 bases). Per germline, CDR1 SQVTM and CDR2 ANQGSEA. This CDR3 has 14 amino acids. V was shortened by 5 bases and J by 0 bases, with 13 bases between the two germline ends. The CDR3 DNA is TGCAGCGTTTTAGACAGAATAATGAACACTGAAGCTTTCTTT. This translates into CSVLDRIMNTEAFF.

This chain's CDR3 is CASSLDDRINSPLHF. CDR3 in DNA: TGCGCCAGCAGCTTGGATGACAGAATAAATTCACCCCTCCACTTT. The chain joins TRBV5-1 to TRBJ1-6; D possibly corresponds to TRBD1 (5 bases). Germline V lookup: CDR1 SGHRS, CDR2 YFSETQ. Trimming pared 0 bases from V and 7 bases from J, leaving 11 bases between. The CDR3 spans 15 residues.

This chain uses TRBV6-2 or TRBV6-3 with TRBJ2-2, with TRBD2 identical over 7 bases. This CDR3 has 14 amino acids. V gave up 8 bases and J gave up 9 bases; unmatched junction bases: 12. The germline CDR1 and CDR2 sequences are MNHEY and SVGEGT. The CDR3: CASCVVREERELFF. As DNA, the CDR3 is TGTGCCAGCTGCGTCGTTCGGGAGGAGAGGGAGCTGTTTTTT.

The chain recombines TRBV5-1 with TRBJ1-5; D is unresolved. Germline-derived CDR1 and CDR2 are SGHRS and YFSETQ. V dropped 0 bases and J dropped 2 bases, with 6 bases sitting between them. This CDR3 is 14 amino acids long. CDR3 nucleotide sequence: TGCGCCAGCAGCTTGGACACTGGCAATCAGCCCCAGCATTTT. Its translation is CASSLDTGNQPQHF. Combining the CDR3 with reference TRBV5-1 and TRBJ1-5 gives the whole variable domain KAGVTQTPRYLIKTRGQQVTLSCSPISGHRSVSWYQQTPGQGLQFLFEYFSETQRNKGNFPGRFSGRQFSNSRSEMNVSTLELGDSALYLCASSLDTGNQPQHFGDGTRLSIL.

This clonotype was observed at least ten times. As DNA, the CDR3 is TGTGCCAGCAGTGAAAGTGCAGAGAACACTGAAGCTTTCTTT. It yields the protein CASSESAENTEAFF. V usage is TRBV6-1 and J usage is TRBJ1-1; D gene ambiguous. CDR1 and CDR2 from the germline V gene are MNHNS and SASEGT. This CDR3 has 14 amino acids. V was clipped by 2 bases and J by 1 base, with 8 bases between them.